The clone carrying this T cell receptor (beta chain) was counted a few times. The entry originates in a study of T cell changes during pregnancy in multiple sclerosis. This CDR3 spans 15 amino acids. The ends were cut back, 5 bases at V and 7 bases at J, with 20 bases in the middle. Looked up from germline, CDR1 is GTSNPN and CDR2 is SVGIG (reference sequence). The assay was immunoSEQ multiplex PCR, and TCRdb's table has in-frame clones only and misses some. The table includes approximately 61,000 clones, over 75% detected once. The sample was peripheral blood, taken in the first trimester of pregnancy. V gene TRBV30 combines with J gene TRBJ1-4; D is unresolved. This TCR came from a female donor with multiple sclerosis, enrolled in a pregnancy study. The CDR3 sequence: CAWGTGSKRGEKLFF. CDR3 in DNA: TGTGCCTGGGGAACGGGCTCAAAACGGGGTGAAAAACTGTTTTTT.